These T cell receptor beta chains were read from a single sample in a study of T cells in narcolepsy. Assay used: immunoSEQ multiplex PCR; TCRdb lists only in-frame clones, some missing. The table lists fewer than 20,000 clones, over 75% of them singletons. Specimen: memory (CD45RA-) CD4+ T cells from blood. The receptors were sampled from a human donor in good health. The CDR3 runs from the conserved cysteine through the conserved F or W. The D gene is left open where the match is weak. Rows may omit the clone size; those that give it use once, few, many or a size class.

>-|TRBJ1-5|TRBV19|TRBD1
CASSPGTGTQPQHF
TGTGCCAGTAGTCCCGGGACAGGGACTCAGCCCCAGCATTTT
>-|TRBJ1-4|TRBV27|-
CASSLRSNEKLFF
TGTGCCAGCAGTTTAAGGTCAAATGAAAAACTGTTTTTT
>once|TRBJ2-3|TRBV5-1|-
CASSLNRVDTQYF
TGCGCCAGCAGCTTAAACAGGGTAGATACGCAGTATTTT
>-|TRBJ2-7|TRBV5-1|TRBD2
CASSLDPSGYEQYF
TGCGCCAGCAGCTTGGATCCTAGCGGCTACGAGCAGTACTTC
>-|TRBJ2-1|TRBV4-3|-
CASSQLPVLGVGEQFF
TGCGCCAGCAGCCAACTTCCGGTCCTCGGGGTGGGTGAGCAGTTCTTC
>-|TRBJ2-2|TRBV27|TRBD2
CASTPGTSGLMGELFF
TGTGCCAGCACCCCGGGGACTAGCGGGTTGATGGGGGAGCTGTTTTTT
>-|TRBJ2-2|TRBV19|-
CASSISQSTGELFF
TGTGCCAGTAGTATAAGCCAGAGCACCGGGGAGCTGTTTTTT
>-|TRBJ2-7|TRBV6-1|TRBD1
CASSLGGPGAYEQYF
TGTGCCAGCAGTTTAGGGGGCCCCGGGGCCTACGAGCAGTACTTC
>-|TRBJ2-5|TRBV6-1|TRBD2
CASSETSGGPSGTQYF
TGTGCCAGCAGTGAAACGAGCGGGGGGCCCTCCGGGACCCAGTACTTC
>-|TRBJ2-1|TRBV5-1|-
CASSYQSYEQFF
TGCGCCAGCAGCTACCAGTCATATGAGCAGTTCTTC
>-|TRBJ1-1|TRBV28|-
CASSLLMNTEAFF
TGTGCCAGCAGTTTATTAATGAACACTGAAGCTTTCTTT
>-|TRBJ1-3|TRBV4-1|-
CASSQGSFGNTIYF
TGCGCCAGCAGCCAAGGTTCCTTTGGAAACACCATATATTTT
>few|TRBJ2-7|TRBV2|-
CASSEVHEQYF
TGTGCCAGCAGTGAAGTCCACGAGCAGTACTTC
>-|TRBJ2-3|TRBV30|TRBD2
CAWSVPRLARTSTDTQYF
TGTGCCTGGAGTGTACCGAGACTAGCGCGGACTAGCACAGATACGCAGTATTTT
>-|TRBJ2-2|TRBV6-1|TRBD2
CASSLAGSNTGELFF
TGTGCCAGCAGTTTAGCGGGGTCGAACACCGGGGAGCTGTTTTTT
>-|TRBJ2-2|TRBV20-1|-
CSARSFGELFF
TGCAGTGCGAGAAGCTTCGGGGAGCTGTTTTTT
>once|TRBJ1-1|TRBV5-1|-
CASSFRGTEAFF
TGCGCCAGCAGCTTCAGGGGCACTGAAGCTTTCTTT
>-|TRBJ2-6|TRBV30|-
CAWSGGSGANVLTF
TGTGCCTGGAGTGGAGGATCTGGGGCCAACGTCCTGACTTTC
>once|TRBJ2-7|TRBV18|TRBD2
CASSPGTSAYEQYF
TGTGCCAGCTCACCTGGGACTAGCGCCTACGAGCAGTACTTC
>-|TRBJ2-7|TRBV10-3|TRBD1
CAISEPGQGGLYEQYF
TGTGCCATCAGTGAGCCCGGACAGGGGGGCCTCTACGAGCAGTACTTC
>once|TRBJ1-1|TRBV5-1|-
CASSLARDNMNTEAFF
TGCGCCAGCAGCTTAGCCCGGGACAACATGAACACTGAAGCTTTCTTT
>-|TRBJ1-1|TRBV4-2|-
CASSQDGEWANTEAFF
TGTGCCAGCAGCCAAGATGGGGAGTGGGCGAACACTGAAGCTTTCTTT
>few|TRBJ2-5|TRBV7-9|-
CASAKGTGLQETQYF
TGTGCCAGCGCGAAGGGCACAGGGTTACAAGAGACCCAGTACTTC
>few|TRBJ1-5|TRBV6-1|-
CASRAGLINQPQHF
TGTGCCAGCAGAGCAGGACTGATCAATCAGCCCCAGCATTTT
>-|TRBJ1-1|TRBV6-5|-
CASSWRATNTEAFF
TGTGCCAGCAGTTGGAGGGCGACGAACACTGAAGCTTTCTTT
>-|TRBJ2-1|TRBV6-1|-
CASSKGLRGEQFF
TGTGCCAGCAGTAAGGGACTTAGAGGTGAGCAGTTCTTC
>few|TRBJ2-7|TRBV25-1|TRBD1
CASSEMENRGLEQYF
TGTGCCAGCAGTGAGATGGAGAACAGGGGGCTCGAGCAGTACTTC
>-|TRBJ2-6|TRBV7-2|TRBD2
CASSLSRRGSSGANVLTF
TGTGCCAGCAGCTTAAGTCGGCGGGGGAGCTCTGGGGCCAACGTCCTGACTTTC
>-|TRBJ2-5|TRBV5-1|-
CASSPAGPTQETQYF
TGCGCCAGCAGCCCCGCGGGACCAACACAAGAGACCCAGTACTTC
>-|TRBJ1-1|TRBV7-2|TRBD1
CASSSLGGNTEAFF
TGTGCCAGCAGCTCCCTAGGGGGCAACACTGAAGCTTTCTTT
>-|TRBJ2-1|TRBV14|-
CASKGGTSSYNEQFF
TGTGCCAGCAAAGGCGGGACGAGCTCCTACAATGAGCAGTTCTTC
>-|TRBJ1-4|TRBV19|-
CASSSKRVAEKLFF
TGTGCCAGTAGTAGTAAGCGGGTCGCGGAAAAACTGTTTTTT
>-|TRBJ1-1|TRBV27|-
CASSLTQGRGSHTEAFF
TGTGCCAGCAGTCTTACTCAGGGACGCGGCTCACACACTGAAGCTTTCTTT
>-|TRBJ2-7|TRBV25-1|-
CASSGPGWEQYF
TGTGCCAGCAGTGGACCGGGGTGGGAGCAGTACTTC
>-|TRBJ2-1|TRBV7-2|-
CASSTLLGTYNEQFF
TGTGCCAGCAGCACCCTGCTGGGGACCTACAATGAGCAGTTCTTC
>-|TRBJ2-7|TRBV4-3|-
CASSQGERGEQYF
TGCGCCAGCAGCCAAGGGGAAAGGGGCGAGCAGTACTTC
>-|TRBJ1-1|TRBV5-1|-
CASTGGGQMNTEAFF
TGCGCCAGCACTGGAGGGGGGCAGATGAACACTGAAGCTTTCTTT
>medium-sized|TRBJ1-4|TRBV6-1|TRBD1
CAIRDRETNEKLFF
TGTGCCATCCGGGACAGGGAGACTAATGAAAAACTGTTTTTT
>-|TRBJ2-7|TRBV19|TRBD1
CASSITGEQGSEQYF
TGTGCCAGTAGTATTACAGGGGAGCAGGGATCCGAGCAGTACTTC